These 17 T cell receptor beta chains share one sample of origin, sequenced in a study of blood T cell repertoires in COVID-19. Data came from immunoSEQ multiplex PCR; TCRdb stores just in-frame clones and leaves some out. The table lists around 180,000 clones, approximately 80% of them singletons, with about an eighth in the top ten. The sample comprised PBMCs or T cells enriched from blood (not recorded which). The receptors originated from a man aged 45-65 years who had recovered from COVID-19.

The chain recombines TRBV10-2 with TRBJ2-4, with D perhaps TRBD2 (6 bases). Trimming left V 0 bases short and J 0 bases short, with 15 bases between. Germline V gene sequence: CDR1 WSHSY, CDR2 SAAADI. CDR3 length: 18 amino acids. In nucleotides, the CDR3 is TGCGCCAGCAGTGAGTCAGGATCCAGCGGGCGAGCCAAAAACATTCAGTACTTC. It specifies CASSESGSSGRAKNIQYF.

The gene calls are TRBV7-9 and TRBJ2-1; 10 bases map to TRBD2. With V trimmed by 5 bases and J by 0 bases, 7 bases remained unmatched. Germline loops: CDR1 SEHNR, CDR2 FQNEAQ (reference sequence). The CDR3 has 17 residues. CDR3 sequence: CASSNYGLAASYNEQFF. The CDR3 DNA follows: TGTGCCAGCAGCAACTATGGACTAGCGGCCTCCTACAATGAGCAGTTCTTC.

The chain combines TRBV6-1 with TRBJ2-2; 10 bases match TRBD2. The germline V gene encodes CDR1 MNHNS and CDR2 SASEGT. The CDR3 loop spans 17 amino acids. Trimming took 1 base from V and 5 from J; bases not matched to a gene: 7. This CDR3 reads CASSEGASGGWTGELFF. CDR3 sequence (DNA): TGTGCCAGCAGTGAAGGGGCTAGCGGGGGATGGACCGGGGAGCTGTTTTTT.

The CDR3 sequence: CASIGDRIYGYTF. Written as DNA, the CDR3 is TGTGCCAGCATAGGTGACAGGATCTATGGCTACACCTTC. The chain couples TRBV6-5 to TRBJ1-2, with D maybe TRBD1 (6 bases). Germline assignment: CDR1 MNHEY and CDR2 SVGAGI. The germline V and J ends were trimmed by 7 bases and 4 bases, with 13 bases remaining between them. The CDR3 has 13 residues.

V usage is TRBV11-1 and J usage is TRBJ2-2, with 10 bases fitting TRBD2. This CDR3 is built from 15 residues. CDR1 is SGHAT, CDR2 FQDESV, per germline (reference sequence). J was trimmed by 3 bases and V by 3 bases; bases with no gene match: 1. The CDR3 sequence is CASSFLAGDTGELFF. The CDR3 DNA follows: TGTGCCAGCAGCTTTCTAGCGGGGGACACCGGGGAGCTGTTTTTT. The full variable domain, completed using reference TRBV11-1 and TRBJ2-2, is EAEVAQSPRYKITEKSQAVAFWCDPISGHATLYWYRQILGQGPELLVQFQDESVVDDSQLPKDRFSAERLKGVDSTLKIQPAELGDSAMYLCASSFLAGDTGELFFGEGSRLTVL.

The chain is built from TRBV5-1 and TRBJ2-2, with 8 bases lining up with TRBD2. CDR3 length equals 14 residues. The germline V gene has CDR1 SGHRS and CDR2 YFSETQ. With 1 base clipped from V and 6 bases from J, the junction kept 2 bases outside the gene matches. The CDR3 DNA is TGCGCCAGCAGCTTGCTCGGGGGGGCCGGGGAGCTGTTTTTT. This translates into CASSLLGGAGELFF. The full variable domain, with the rest looked up from reference TRBV5-1 and TRBJ2-2, is KAGVTQTPRYLIKTRGQQVTLSCSPISGHRSVSWYQQTPGQGLQFLFEYFSETQRNKGNFPGRFSGRQFSNSRSEMNVSTLELGDSALYLCASSLLGGAGELFFGEGSRLTVL.

This chain links TRBV27 with TRBJ1-2; no reliable D call. The CDR3 extends over 14 amino acids. CDR1 is MNHEY and CDR2 is SMNVEV in the germline V gene (reference sequence). V dropped 4 bases and J dropped 1 base, with 10 bases sitting between them. The CDR3 sequence is CASSSTGFNYGYTF. The CDR3 DNA reads as TGTGCCAGCAGTTCCACCGGGTTTAACTATGGCTACACCTTC.

The chain links TRBV9 to TRBJ2-7; 8 nucleotides align to TRBD2. CDR1 and CDR2 (germline): SGDLS, YYNGEE. This CDR3 comprises 16 residues. V gave up 7 bases and J gave up 9 bases; unmatched junction bases: 21. CDR3 DNA sequence: TGTGCCAGCGGCCGAGAGGAGGCGGGGGGCCTACGAGGGCAGTACTTC. Translation gives CASGREEAGGLRGQYF.

The chain joins TRBV19 to TRBJ1-4; D remains ambiguous. Per the germline V gene, CDR1 is LNHDA and CDR2 is SQIVND (reference sequence). CDR3 length: 15 residues. Trimming cost V 3 bases and J 1 base, with 9 bases left between them. CDR3 in DNA: TGTGCCAGTAGTATGAGTTTGGTAACTAATGAAAAACTGTTTTTT. This translates into CASSMSLVTNEKLFF. The full variable domain, completed using reference TRBV19 and TRBJ1-4, is DGGITQSPKYLFRKEGQNVTLSCEQNLNHDAMYWYRQDPGQGLRLIYYSQIVNDFQKGDIAEGYSVSREKKESFPLTVTSAQKNPTAFYLCASSMSLVTNEKLFFGSGTQLSVL.

The chain joins TRBV10-2 to TRBJ2-1; 12 positions match TRBD1. Trimming took 8 bases from V and 7 from J; bases not matched to a gene: 9. CDR1 is WSHSY and CDR2 is SAAADI in the germline V gene. There are 15 residues in the CDR3. DNA for the CDR3: TGCGCCAGCGGAAAGGGACAGGGGGCGGGAAATGAGCAGTTCTTC. The encoded protein is CASGKGQGAGNEQFF.

V gene TRBV2 combines with J gene TRBJ1-2; D not resolved. Germline-derived CDR1 and CDR2 are SNHLY and FYNNEI. CDR3 length: 12 amino acids. V lost 2 bases, J lost 8 bases, and 9 bases lay in between. The chain's CDR3 is CASSELWRGYTF. CDR3 bases: TGTGCCAGCAGTGAATTGTGGAGGGGCTACACCTTC.

This chain connects TRBV19 to TRBJ1-5, with unresolved D. Trimming took off 5 bases at V and 1 base at J, with 6 bases between the two ends. There are 13 residues in the CDR3. Germline CDR1 LNHDA, CDR2 SQIVND (reference sequence). Written as DNA, the CDR3 is TGTGCCAGTAGTCGTGTGAGCAATCAGCCCCAGCATTTT. Amino acid sequence: CASSRVSNQPQHF.

The V and J genes are TRBV28 and TRBJ1-2; tentatively, D is TRBD1 (6 bases). The CDR3 covers 16 residues. Germline V lookup: CDR1 MDHEN, CDR2 SYDVKM. V was pared by 2 bases and J by 4 bases, with 17 bases between. The CDR3 coding sequence is TGTGCCAGCAGTTTAGGCGGGGGGGCCTTACGCTATGGCTACACCTTC. Encoded protein: CASSLGGGALRYGYTF.

The chain carries TRBV2 and TRBJ1-5, with D maybe TRBD1 (5 bases). V lost 2 bases and J lost 9, with 20 bases in between. Per germline, CDR1 SNHLY and CDR2 FYNNEI. The CDR3 consists of 16 residues. The CDR3 region has the DNA TGTGCCAGCAGTGAAAGGGGAGGGTCGGGAATATGGCCCCAGCATTTT. Its translation: CASSERGGSGIWPQHF.

This sequence joins TRBV19 and TRBJ1-2, with 11 positions matching TRBD1. The J segment lost 2 bases and the V segment lost 4 bases, leaving 3 bases of the junction unmatched. The CDR3 consists of 15 residues. Germline values: CDR1 LNHDA, CDR2 SQIVND (reference sequence). The CDR3 region has the DNA TGTGCCAGTAGTAACCGGGACAGGGGGAACTATGGCTACACCTTC. Protein product: CASSNRDRGNYGYTF. The whole variable domain, filled in from reference TRBV19 and TRBJ1-2, reads DGGITQSPKYLFRKEGQNVTLSCEQNLNHDAMYWYRQDPGQGLRLIYYSQIVNDFQKGDIAEGYSVSREKKESFPLTVTSAQKNPTAFYLCASSNRDRGNYGYTFGSGTRLTVV.

The chain couples TRBV10-2 to TRBJ1-5; 8 bases fit TRBD1. The V gene's germline CDR1 is WSHSY and CDR2 SAAADI. Trimming removed 6 bases from V and 5 bases from J; junction bases left unmatched: 9. CDR3 length: 15 amino acids. The CDR3 DNA sequence: TGCGCCAGCAGGGAATCAGGGGGCATGGATCAGCCCCAGCATTTT. Protein product: CASRESGGMDQPQHF.

The chain joins TRBV10-2 to TRBJ2-4, with D tentatively TRBD2 (5 bases). This CDR3 contains 13 residues. V was pared by 3 bases and J by 6 bases, with 9 bases between. Germline CDR1 WSHSY, CDR2 SAAADI. CDR3 nucleotides: TGCGCCAGCAGTGACGTGACTACAAACATTCAGTACTTC. This encodes CASSDVTTNIQYF.